This TCR beta chain was obtained from a study of T cell responses to AZD1222 COVID-19 vaccine. Germline V CDR1 and CDR2: SGDLS, YYNGEE. Trimming took 0 bases from V and 8 from J, leaving 8 bases between them. The CDR3 is 13 amino acids. Profiled with immunoSEQ multiplex PCR; TCRdb holds only in-frame clones, not every one. This table has fewer than 150,000 clones, roughly 88% appearing once. Points from the study as a whole: Breadth and depth of Spike-specific TCRs rose after two AZD1222 doses. Spike-wide vaccine-associated CD4 TCRs dominated at 160-218 and 743-854.

Details on this clone: Its target is not known.

The chain recombines TRBV9 with TRBJ2-2; D gene uncertain. Specimen: peripheral blood, collected on day 0 of AZD1222 vaccination. This sequence was found in an adult in good health. In nucleotides, the CDR3 is TGTGCCAGCAGCGTAGATCTCTCAGGGGAGCTGTTTTTT. Translation gives CASSVDLSGELFF.